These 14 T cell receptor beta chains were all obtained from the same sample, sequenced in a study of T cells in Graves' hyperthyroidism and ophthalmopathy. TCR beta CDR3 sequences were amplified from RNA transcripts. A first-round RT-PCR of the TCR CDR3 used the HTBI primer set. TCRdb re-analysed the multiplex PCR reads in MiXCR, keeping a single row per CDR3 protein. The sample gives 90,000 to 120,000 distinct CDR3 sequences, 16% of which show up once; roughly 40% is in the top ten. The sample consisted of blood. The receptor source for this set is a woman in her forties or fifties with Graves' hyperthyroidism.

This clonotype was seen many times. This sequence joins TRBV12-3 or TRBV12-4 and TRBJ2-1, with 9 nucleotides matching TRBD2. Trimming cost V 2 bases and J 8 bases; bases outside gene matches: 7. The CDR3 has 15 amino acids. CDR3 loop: CASSLLTSGLDEQFF. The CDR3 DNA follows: TGTGCCAGCAGTTTACTAACTAGCGGGCTAGATGAGCAGTTCTTC.

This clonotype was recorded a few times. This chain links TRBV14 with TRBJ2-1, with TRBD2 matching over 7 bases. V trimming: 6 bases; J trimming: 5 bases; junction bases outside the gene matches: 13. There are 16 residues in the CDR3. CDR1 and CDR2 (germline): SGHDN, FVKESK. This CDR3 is CASSPLAILPHNEQFF. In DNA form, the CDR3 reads TGTGCCAGCAGTCCACTAGCGATACTGCCCCACAATGAGCAGTTCTTC. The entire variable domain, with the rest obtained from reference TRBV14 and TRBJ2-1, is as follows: EAGVTQFPSHSVIEKGQTVTLRCDPISGHDNLYWYRRVMGKEIKFLLHFVKESKQDESGMPNNRFLAERTGGTYSTLKVQPAELEDSGVYFCASSPLAILPHNEQFFGPGTRLTVL.

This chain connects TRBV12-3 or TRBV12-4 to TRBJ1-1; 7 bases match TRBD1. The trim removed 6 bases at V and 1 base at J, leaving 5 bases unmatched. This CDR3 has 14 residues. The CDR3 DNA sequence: TGTGCCAGCAGAACAGGGGAAGGGAACACTGAAGCTTTCTTT. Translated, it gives CASRTGEGNTEAFF.

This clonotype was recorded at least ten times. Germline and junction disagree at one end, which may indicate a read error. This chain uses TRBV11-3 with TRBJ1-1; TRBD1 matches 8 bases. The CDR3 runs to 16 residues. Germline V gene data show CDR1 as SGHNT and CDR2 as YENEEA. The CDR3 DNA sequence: TGTGCCAGCAGGCCCGGGACAGGATTAGGGAACGCTGAAGCTTTCTTT. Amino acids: CASRPGTGLGNAEAFF.

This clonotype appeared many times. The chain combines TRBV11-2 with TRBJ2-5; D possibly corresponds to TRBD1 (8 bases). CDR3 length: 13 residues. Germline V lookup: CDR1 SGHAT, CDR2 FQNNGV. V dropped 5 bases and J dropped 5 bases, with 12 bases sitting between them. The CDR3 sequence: CASSEQGGETQYF. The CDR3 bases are TGTGCCAGCAGCGAACAGGGGGGGGAGACCCAGTACTTC.

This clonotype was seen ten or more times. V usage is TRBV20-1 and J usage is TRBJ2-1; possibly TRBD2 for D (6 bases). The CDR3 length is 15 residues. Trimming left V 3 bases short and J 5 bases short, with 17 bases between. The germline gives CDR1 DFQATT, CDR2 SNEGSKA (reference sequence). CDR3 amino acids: CSASDISGPNNEQFF. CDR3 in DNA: TGCAGTGCTAGTGATATCAGCGGGCCGAACAATGAGCAGTTCTTC.

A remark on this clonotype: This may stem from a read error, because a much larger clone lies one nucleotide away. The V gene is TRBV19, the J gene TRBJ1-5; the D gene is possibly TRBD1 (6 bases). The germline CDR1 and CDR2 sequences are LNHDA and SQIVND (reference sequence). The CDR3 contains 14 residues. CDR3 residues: CAGSIRGGNQPQHF. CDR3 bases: TGTGCCGGTAGTATACGAGGGGGGAATCAGCCCCAGCATTTT.

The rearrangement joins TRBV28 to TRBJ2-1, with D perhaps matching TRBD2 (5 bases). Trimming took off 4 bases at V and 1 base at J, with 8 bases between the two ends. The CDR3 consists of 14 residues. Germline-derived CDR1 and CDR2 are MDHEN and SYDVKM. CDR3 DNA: TGTGCCAGCAGTTCTCGGGATTCCTACAATGAGCAGTTCTTC. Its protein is CASSSRDSYNEQFF.

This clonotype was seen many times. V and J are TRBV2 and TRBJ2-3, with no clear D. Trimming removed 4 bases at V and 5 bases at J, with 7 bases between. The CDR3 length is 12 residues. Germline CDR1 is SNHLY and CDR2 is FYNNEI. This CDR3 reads CASSVKGDTQYF. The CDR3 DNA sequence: TGTGCCAGCAGTGTGAAAGGAGATACGCAGTATTTT.

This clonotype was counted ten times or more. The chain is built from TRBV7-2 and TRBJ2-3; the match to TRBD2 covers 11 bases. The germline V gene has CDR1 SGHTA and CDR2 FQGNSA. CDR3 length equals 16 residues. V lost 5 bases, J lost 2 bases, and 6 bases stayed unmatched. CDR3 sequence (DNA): TGTGCCAGCAGCCGAAGACTAGCGGGGTTCACAGATACGCAGTATTTT. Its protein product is CASSRRLAGFTDTQYF.

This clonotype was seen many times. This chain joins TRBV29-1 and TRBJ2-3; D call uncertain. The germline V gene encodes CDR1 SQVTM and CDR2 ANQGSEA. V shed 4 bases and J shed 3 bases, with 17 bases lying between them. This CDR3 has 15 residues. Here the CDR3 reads CSVATDREKTDTQYF. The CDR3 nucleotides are TGCAGCGTTGCGACGGATAGAGAGAAGACAGATACGCAGTATTTT.

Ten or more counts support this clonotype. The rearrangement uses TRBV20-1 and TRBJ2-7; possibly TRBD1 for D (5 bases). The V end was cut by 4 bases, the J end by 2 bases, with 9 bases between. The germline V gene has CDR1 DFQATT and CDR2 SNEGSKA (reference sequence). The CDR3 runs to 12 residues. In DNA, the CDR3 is TGCAGTGCTAAACAGGATCCCTACGAGCAGTACTTC. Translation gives CSAKQDPYEQYF.

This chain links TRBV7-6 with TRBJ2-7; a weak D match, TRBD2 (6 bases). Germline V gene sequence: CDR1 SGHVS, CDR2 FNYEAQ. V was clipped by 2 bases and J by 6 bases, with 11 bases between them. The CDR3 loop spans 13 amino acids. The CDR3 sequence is CASSLSPGGEQYV. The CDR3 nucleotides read TGTGCCAGCAGCTTATCTCCCGGGGGCGAGCAGTACGTC.

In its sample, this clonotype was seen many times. DNA of the CDR3: TGTGCCAGCAGACCCCAGGGACATTCGTATGGCTACACCTTC. Translated: CASRPQGHSYGYTF. This chain uses TRBV2 with TRBJ1-2; D possibly corresponds to TRBD1 (6 bases). CDR1 SNHLY and CDR2 FYNNEI come from the germline V gene. The CDR3 has 14 residues. V shed 6 bases and J shed 5 bases, with 16 bases lying between them.